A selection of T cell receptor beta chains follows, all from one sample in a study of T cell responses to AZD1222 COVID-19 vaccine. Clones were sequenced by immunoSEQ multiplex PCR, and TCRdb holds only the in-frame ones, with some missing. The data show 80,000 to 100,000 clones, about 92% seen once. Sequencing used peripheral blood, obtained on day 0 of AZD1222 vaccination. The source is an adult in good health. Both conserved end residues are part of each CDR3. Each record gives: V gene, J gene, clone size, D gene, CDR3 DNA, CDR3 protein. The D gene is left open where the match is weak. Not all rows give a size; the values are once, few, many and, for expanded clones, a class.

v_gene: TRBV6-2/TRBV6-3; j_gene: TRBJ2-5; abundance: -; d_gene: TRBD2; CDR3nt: TGTGCCAGCAGTTACCCGGGACTAGTTGGAGAGACCCAGTACTTC; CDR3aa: CASSYPGLVGETQYF
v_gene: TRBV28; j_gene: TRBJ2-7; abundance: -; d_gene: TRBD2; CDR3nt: TGTGCCAGCAGTGAGACTAGCGGGAGTTCGGACGAGCAGTACTTC; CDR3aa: CASSETSGSSDEQYF
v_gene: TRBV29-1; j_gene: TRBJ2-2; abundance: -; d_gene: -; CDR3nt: TGCAGCGCCCGCCGGAGTCCGCCGGGAGGGGAGCTGTTTTTT; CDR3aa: CSARRSPPGGELFF
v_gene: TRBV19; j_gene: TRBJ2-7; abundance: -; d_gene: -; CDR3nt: TGTGCCAGTAGTATAAAGGGGGGAATTCCTACCTACGAGCAGTACTTC; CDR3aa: CASSIKGGIPTYEQYF
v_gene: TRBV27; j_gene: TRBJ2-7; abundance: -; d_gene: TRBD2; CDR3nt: TGTGCCACCAGAGGACTAGCAGCCGAGCAGTACTTC; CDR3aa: CATRGLAAEQYF
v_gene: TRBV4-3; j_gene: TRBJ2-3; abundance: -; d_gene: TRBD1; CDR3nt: TGCGCCAGCAGCCCGACAGGGCTAAGCACAGATACGCAGTATTTT; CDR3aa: CASSPTGLSTDTQYF
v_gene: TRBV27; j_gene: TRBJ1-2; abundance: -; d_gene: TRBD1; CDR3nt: TGTGCCAGCAGTTTATCGGGACAGTTTTATGGCTACACCTTC; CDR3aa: CASSLSGQFYGYTF
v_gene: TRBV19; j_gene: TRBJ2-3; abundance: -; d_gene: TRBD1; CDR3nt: TGTGCCAGTAGTATTTTGGGACAGGGCTACACAGATACGCAGTATTTT; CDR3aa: CASSILGQGYTDTQYF
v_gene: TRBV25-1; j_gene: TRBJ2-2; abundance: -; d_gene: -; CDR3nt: TGTGCCAGCAGTTGGGGGGGACAGGATCACACCGGGGAGCTGTTTTTT; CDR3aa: CASSWGGQDHTGELFF
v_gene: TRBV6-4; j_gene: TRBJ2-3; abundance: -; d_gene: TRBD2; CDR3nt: TGTGCCAGCAGTGGGACTAGCGGGCCAGATACGCAGTATTTT; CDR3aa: CASSGTSGPDTQYF
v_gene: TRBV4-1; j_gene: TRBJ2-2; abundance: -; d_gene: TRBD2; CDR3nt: TGCGCCAGCAGCCAAGTGTCATTAGGACTAGCGGGAGGGCCGCGAACCGGGGAGCTGTTTTTT; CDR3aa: CASSQVSLGLAGGPRTGELFF
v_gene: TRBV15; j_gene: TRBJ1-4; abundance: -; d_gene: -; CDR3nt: TGTGCCACCAGCAGAGATCCGGGGGCTAATGAAAAACTGTTTTTT; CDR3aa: CATSRDPGANEKLFF
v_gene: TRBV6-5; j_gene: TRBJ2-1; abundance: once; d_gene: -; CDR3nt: TGTGCCAGCAGCCTTACGCACAACAATGAGCAGTTCTTC; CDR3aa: CASSLTHNNEQFF
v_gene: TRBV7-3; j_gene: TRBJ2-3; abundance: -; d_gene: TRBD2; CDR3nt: TGTGCCAGCAGCTTAAATGGGCAAACTAGCGGGAGATCTGCAGATACGCAGTATTTT; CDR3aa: CASSLNGQTSGRSADTQYF
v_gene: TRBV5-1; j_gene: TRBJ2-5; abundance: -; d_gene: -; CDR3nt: TGCGCCAGCAGCTTACAGGGCTTCCAAGAGACCCAGTACTTC; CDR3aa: CASSLQGFQETQYF
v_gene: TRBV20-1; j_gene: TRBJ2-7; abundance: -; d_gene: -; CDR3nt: TGCAGTGCTAGTTCCATCCTAAGCTCCTACGAGCAGTACTTC; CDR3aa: CSASSILSSYEQYF
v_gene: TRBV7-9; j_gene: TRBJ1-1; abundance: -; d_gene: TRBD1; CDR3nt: TGTGCCAGCAACAGGGGCACTGAAGCTTTCTTT; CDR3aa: CASNRGTEAFF
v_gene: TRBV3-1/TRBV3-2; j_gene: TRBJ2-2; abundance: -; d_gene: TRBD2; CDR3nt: TGTGCCAGCAGCCAAGCGGGGGGAGTATTGAACACCGGGGAGCTGTTTTTT; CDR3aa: CASSQAGGVLNTGELFF
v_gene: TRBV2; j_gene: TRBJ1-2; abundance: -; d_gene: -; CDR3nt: TGTGCCAGCAGGCCGCCGGGTTCCTCATACTATGGCTACACCTTC; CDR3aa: CASRPPGSSYYGYTF
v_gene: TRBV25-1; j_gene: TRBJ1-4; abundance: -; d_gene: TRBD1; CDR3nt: TGTGCCAGCAGACAGGGGGGTAATGAAAAACTGTTTTTT; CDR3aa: CASRQGGNEKLFF
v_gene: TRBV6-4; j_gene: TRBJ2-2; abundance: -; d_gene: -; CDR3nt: TGTGCCAGCAGTGAACGGGGGACCACCGGGGAGCTGTTTTTT; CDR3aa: CASSERGTTGELFF
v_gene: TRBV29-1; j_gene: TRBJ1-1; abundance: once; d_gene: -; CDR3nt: TGCAGCGTTGTAAGCGACAGGAACGTAATCGAAGCTTTCTTT; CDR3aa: CSVVSDRNVIEAFF
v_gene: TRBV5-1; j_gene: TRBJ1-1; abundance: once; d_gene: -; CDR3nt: TGCGCCAGCAGCTTAGGCATGAACACTGAAGCTTTCTTT; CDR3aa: CASSLGMNTEAFF
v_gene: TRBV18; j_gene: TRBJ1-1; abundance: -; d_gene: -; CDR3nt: TGTGCCAGCTCACCAGGGAACACTGAAGCTTTCTTT; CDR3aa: CASSPGNTEAFF
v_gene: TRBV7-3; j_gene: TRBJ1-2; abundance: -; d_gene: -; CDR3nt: TGTGCCAGCAGCCCCGGGACGGGTTATGGCTACACCTTC; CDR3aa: CASSPGTGYGYTF
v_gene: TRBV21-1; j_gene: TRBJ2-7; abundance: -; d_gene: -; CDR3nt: TGTGCCAGCAGCAAGTTGAGGGTTAGGGGCGAGCAGTACTTC; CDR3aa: CASSKLRVRGEQYF
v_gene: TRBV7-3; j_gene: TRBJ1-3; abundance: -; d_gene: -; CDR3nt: TGTGCCAGCAGCTTAACCGGAACGGGAAACACCATATATTTT; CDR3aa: CASSLTGTGNTIYF
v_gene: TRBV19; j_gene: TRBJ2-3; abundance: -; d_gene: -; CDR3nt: TGTGCCAGTAGTATCTCGGCCGGAGGTTCCACAGATACGCAGTATTTT; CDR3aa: CASSISAGGSTDTQYF
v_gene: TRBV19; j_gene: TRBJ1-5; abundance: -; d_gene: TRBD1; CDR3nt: TGTGCCAGTAGTATATCTGGGACAGGAAATCAGCCCCAGCATTTT; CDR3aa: CASSISGTGNQPQHF
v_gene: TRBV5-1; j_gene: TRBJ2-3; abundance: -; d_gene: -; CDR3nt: TGCGCCAGCCCGACAGATACGCAGTATTTT; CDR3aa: CASPTDTQYF
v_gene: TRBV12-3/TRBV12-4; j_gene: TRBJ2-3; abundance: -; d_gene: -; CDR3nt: TGTGCCAGCAGAATCAGGGACACAGATACGCAGTATTTT; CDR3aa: CASRIRDTDTQYF
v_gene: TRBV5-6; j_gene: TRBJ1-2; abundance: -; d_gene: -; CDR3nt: TGTGCCAGCAGCCTACAGGTGGGGGGCTTCTATGGCTACACCTTC; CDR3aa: CASSLQVGGFYGYTF
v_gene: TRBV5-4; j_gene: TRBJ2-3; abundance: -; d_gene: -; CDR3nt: TGTGCCAGCAGCTTCGGCCGCGATAGCACAGATACGCAGTATTTT; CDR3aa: CASSFGRDSTDTQYF
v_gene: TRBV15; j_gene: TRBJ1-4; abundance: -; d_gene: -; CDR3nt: TGTGCCACCAGCAGTATCGGCGTGGCAACTAATGAAAAACTGTTTTTT; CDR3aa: CATSSIGVATNEKLFF
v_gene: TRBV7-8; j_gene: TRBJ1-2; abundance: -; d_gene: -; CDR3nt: TGTGCCAGCAGCATAGGACAGTTCTATGGCTACACCTTC; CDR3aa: CASSIGQFYGYTF
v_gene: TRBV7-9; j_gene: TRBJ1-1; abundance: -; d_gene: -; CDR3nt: TGTGCCAGCAGCCTAGGACAGCCGCAAGCTTTCTTT; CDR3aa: CASSLGQPQAFF
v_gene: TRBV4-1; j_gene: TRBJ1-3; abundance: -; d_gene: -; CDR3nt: TGCGCCAGCAGCCAACCGTCTGGAAACACCATATATTTT; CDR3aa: CASSQPSGNTIYF
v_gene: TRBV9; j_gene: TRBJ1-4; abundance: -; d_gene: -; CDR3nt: TGTGCCAGCAGCGCCGCCCCGAGTCGTGAAAAACTGTTTTTT; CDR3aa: CASSAAPSREKLFF
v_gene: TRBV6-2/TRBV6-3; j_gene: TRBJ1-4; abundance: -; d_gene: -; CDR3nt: TGTGCCAGCAGCCCTTCTTGGGGCAGGGGAGGAGAAAAACTGTTTTTT; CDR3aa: CASSPSWGRGGEKLFF
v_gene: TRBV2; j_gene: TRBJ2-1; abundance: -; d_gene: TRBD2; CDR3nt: TGTGCCAGCAGTCTTACTAGCGGGGTCTACAATGAGCAGTTCTTC; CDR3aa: CASSLTSGVYNEQFF
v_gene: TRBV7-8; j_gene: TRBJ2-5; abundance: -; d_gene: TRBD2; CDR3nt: TGTGCCAGCAGCCACCCTCCTAGCGGGGACCAAGAGACCCAGTACTTC; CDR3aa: CASSHPPSGDQETQYF
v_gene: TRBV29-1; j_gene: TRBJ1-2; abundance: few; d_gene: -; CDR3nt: TGCAGCGTCCCGGGCAGGGTTAACTATGGCTACACCTTC; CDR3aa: CSVPGRVNYGYTF
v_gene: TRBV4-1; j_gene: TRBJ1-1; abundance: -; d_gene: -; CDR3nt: TGCGCCAGCAGCCAAGACCGTGGGGTGACAGGTAAGGAAGCTTTCTTT; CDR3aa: CASSQDRGVTGKEAFF
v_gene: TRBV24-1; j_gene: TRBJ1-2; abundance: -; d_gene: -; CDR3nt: TGTGCCACCAACGCTAGAAGGAGCTTCCATTTGTTGTGGGGATTAATGCTCTATGGCTACACCTTC; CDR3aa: CATNARRSFHLLWGLMLYGYTF
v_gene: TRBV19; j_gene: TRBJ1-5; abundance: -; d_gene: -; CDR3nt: TGTGCCAGTAGTCCGGGACGGAATAGCAATCAGCCCCAGCATTTT; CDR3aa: CASSPGRNSNQPQHF
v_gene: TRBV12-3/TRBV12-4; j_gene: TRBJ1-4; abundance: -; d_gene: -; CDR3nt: TGTGCCAGCCAAGGTGCTCTTAACCTAAAACTGTTTTTT; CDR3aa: CASQGALNLKLFF
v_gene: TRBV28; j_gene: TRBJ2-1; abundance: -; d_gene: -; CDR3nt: TGTGCCAGCAGTTTAAGCCTGGCGGGGTCCTACAATGAGCAGTTCTTC; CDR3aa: CASSLSLAGSYNEQFF
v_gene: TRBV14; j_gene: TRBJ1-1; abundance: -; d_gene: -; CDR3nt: TGTGCCAGCAGTGACGGACTGAACACTGAAGCTTTCTTT; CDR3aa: CASSDGLNTEAFF
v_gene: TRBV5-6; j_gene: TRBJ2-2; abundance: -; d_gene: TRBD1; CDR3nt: TGTGCCAGCAGCACAGACAGGGGAGGCACCGGGGAGCTGTTTTTT; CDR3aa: CASSTDRGGTGELFF
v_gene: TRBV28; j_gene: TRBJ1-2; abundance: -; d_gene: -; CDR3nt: TGTGCCAGCAAAATGGACAGATCTAACTATGGCTACACCTTC; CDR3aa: CASKMDRSNYGYTF
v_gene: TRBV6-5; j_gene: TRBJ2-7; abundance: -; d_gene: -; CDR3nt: TGTGCCAGCAGTTACCGGGCCTCCTACGAGCAGTACTTC; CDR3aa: CASSYRASYEQYF
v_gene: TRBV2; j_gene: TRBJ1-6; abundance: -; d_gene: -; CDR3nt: TGTGCCAGCAGTGAACAGGCCAATTCACCCCTCCACTTT; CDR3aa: CASSEQANSPLHF
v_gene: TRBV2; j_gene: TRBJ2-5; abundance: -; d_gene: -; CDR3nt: TGTGCCAGCCGGGGAGGCAGTGGGACCCAGTACTTC; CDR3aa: CASRGGSGTQYF
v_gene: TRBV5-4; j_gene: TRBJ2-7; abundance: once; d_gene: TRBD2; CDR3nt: TGTGCCAGCAGCGCTAGCGGGGGGCAATCCTACGAGCAGTACTTC; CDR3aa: CASSASGGQSYEQYF
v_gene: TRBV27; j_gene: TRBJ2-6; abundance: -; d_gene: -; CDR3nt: TGTGCCAGCAGTTTATTGTCGGGGTTCGGGGCCAACGTCCTGACTTTC; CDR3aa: CASSLLSGFGANVLTF
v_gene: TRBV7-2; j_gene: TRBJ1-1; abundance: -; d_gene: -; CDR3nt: TGTGCCAGCAGCTGGGCGGGGCGGAGGAACACTGAAGCTTTCTTT; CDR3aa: CASSWAGRRNTEAFF